The entry that follows covers one T cell receptor (beta chain) sequence. This clonotype appeared many times. What antigen it recognizes has not been identified. Nothing much larger sits one base from this clone, and base qualities are not available. Per the publication, the time point label means: newly diagnosed GD, antithyroid drugs for less than 3 months. For both TCR sequencing and RNA sequencing, RNA was extracted from PBMCs in TRIzol. The diagnosis of Graves' disease followed American Thyroid Association guidelines. Patients for the study were recruited at an endocrinology department in Xi'an, China. From each patient, 8 to 10 milliliters of peripheral blood was collected into an EDTA anticoagulant tube. PBMCs were isolated by Ficoll Paque Plus density gradient separation without further T cell sorting. An Agilent 2100 Bioanalyzer and agarose gel were used to check RNA quality, while a NanoDrop 2000 measured RNA concentration.

The data derive from a study of regulatory T cells in long-lasting Graves disease (dated by TCRdb to the early 2020s). General notes on the study: Antithyroid drugs had been taken for less than 3 months by newly diagnosed Graves' disease patients. This study used TCR sequencing and RNA sequencing of peripheral blood to compare persistent Graves' disease patients against newly diagnosed Graves' disease patients. A total of about 33 samples underwent TCR sequencing, from 13 patients with persistent Graves' disease and about 20 patients with newly diagnosed Graves' disease. The study was registered as a clinical trial and conducted in China. The investigation overall reported the following: Only peripheral blood was studied, because thyroid tissue, the primary lesion, was inaccessible. Patients with persistent disease shared more public clonotypes (over 2,500) than newly diagnosed patients did (more than 900). Preferential use of TRBV28, TRBJ1-2 and TRBJ2-5 was observed in persistent disease, whereas TRBV20-1 and TRBJ2-1 were favored in newly diagnosed disease. Sequencing and analysis were restricted to the TCR beta chain. Compared with newly diagnosed patients, patients with persistent Graves' disease had lower TCR Shannon entropy and fewer highly expanded clones, which suggests clonal expansion. The authors noted that the small sample size was a limitation that may lower accuracy.

V lost 9 bases and J lost 0 bases; the stretch between them is 6 bases long. The CDR3 starts with the cysteine, ends with the phenylalanine, and has 12 residues. Only the CDR3 DNA stays, 36 bases, in frame from base 1. From the germline V gene, CDR1 is MDHEN and CDR2 is SYDVKM. The library came from multiplex PCR. Sequencing took place on an Illumina HiSeq 4000. To build TCR beta libraries, CDR3 regions were amplified by Arm-PCR using iRepertoire HTBI primers. PCR products were gel purified before sequencing. Processing in the source paper ran as follows. Gene usage analysis of CDR3 amino acid clonotypes used the 50 to 70 TRBV and around 13 TRBJ segments found across samples. COPE and FqMerger were used to merge the filtered high-quality paired reads into contigs. Contigs were aligned with BLAST to IMGT TRBV, TRBD and TRBJ reference genes, and CDR3 was defined per IMGT. Any clonotype with a frequency above 0.1% was counted as a highly expanded clone. Shannon entropy served as the measure of repertoire diversity, while the Gini coefficient captured V-J evenness. Public clonotypes were defined as clonotypes shared by more than one individual. TCRdb handled the public reads itself, with Q25 trimming in fastp and clone calling in MiXCR, and kept productive beta chains. Under each unique CDR3 protein, matching rows form one entry showing the most common genes and DNA. The authors' filters were not applied to this entry. Counted in this sample were 350,000 to 450,000 distinct CDR3 sequences; 12% of them appeared once. Clones ranked in the top ten supply about 19% of the sample.

This sample was shared with a second study, whose subject was T cells in Graves' hyperthyroidism and ophthalmopathy. Taken from the second paper: Stable Graves' hyperthyroidism was defined as no progression to ophthalmopathy during 18 months of follow-up. The hyperthyroidism patients were between 18 and 65 years old and newly diagnosed, with a disease duration of less than 2 months. Exclusion was applied to patients with uncontrolled infections, other autoimmune diseases, pregnancy or lactation. Diagnoses were established on the basis of clinical symptoms, serum thyroxine and TRAb, thyroid ultrasound, and orbital computed tomography. The first round of RT-PCR for the TCR CDR3 was performed with the HTBI primer set and the Qiagen OneStep RT-PCR kit. Most expanded thyroid clonotypes (frequency above 0.001) were also detected in blood, suggesting blood repertoires may reflect thyroid immune responses. A model built on a 13 V-J signature distinguished ophthalmopathy from stable hyperthyroidism, reaching 85% to 90% sensitivity and around 81% specificity in cross-validation and 80%/75% in testing. In validation, the model predicted progression to ophthalmopathy a median of about 6.8 months before onset, with approximately 71% sensitivity and roughly 79% specificity. TCR V-J signatures able to tell the groups apart were searched for in a discovery cohort of approximately 95 patients, of whom around 43 had Graves' ophthalmopathy and around 56 had stable Graves' hyperthyroidism. An independent validation cohort of some 18 hyperthyroidism patients and approximately 17 patients who later progressed to ophthalmopathy tested prospective prediction of ophthalmopathy. For training and testing, the 110 or so patients in the discovery cohort were randomly divided in a 7:3 ratio. Thyroid tissue and blood T-cell repertoires from roughly six Graves' hyperthyroidism patients were also compared in the study. Once sampling was done, hyperthyroidism patients were given methimazole at a starting dose of 30 mg daily, whereas ophthalmopathy patients were given high-dose intravenous methylprednisolone. Libraries were constructed in a second round of multiplex PCR, after which size selection and purification were carried out. Sequencing of the libraries was done on an Illumina HiSeq2000 using paired-end 100 bp reads. SOAPnuke was used to process the raw data, throwing out any read that contained adapters or uncalled bases, had a mean Phred below 15, or lacked an exact constant-primer or identifier match. High-quality paired reads were merged with COPE v1.2.5, and unique nucleotide sequences were defined as clonotypes. MiTCR v1.1 was used to align the clonotypes against IMGT TRBV, TRBD and TRBJ reference segments. Analysis was restricted to V-J combinations with a frequency above 0.0001, which covered roughly 99% of repertoires. The TCS score was defined as the ratio of F50 (clonal expansion) to E x V (chaos), calculated using BLOSUM62-based TCRdist between CDR3 peptides within each V-J. Welch's t-statistics and random forest reduced 450 to 600 V-J features to 13, which were used in a naive Bayes classifier (R e1071). Sample size was not statistically predetermined, and blinding of investigators to group allocation was not performed. TCR Vbeta CDR3 sequencing of roughly 140 peripheral blood samples (about 45 ophthalmopathy, about 80 hyperthyroidism and around 17 progressor patients) is reported in the paper.

The sequence joins TRBV28 to TRBJ1-5, with the D gene not clear enough to name. This specimen was peripheral blood mononuclear cells (PBMCs), taken at new diagnosis, from a patient treated with antithyroid drugs. This sequence originates from a woman aged 18-29 years with Graves disease. Donor details come from another sample of the same person, matched by shared clones. DNA sequence: TGTGCCAGTTTCCTTAGCAATCAGCCCCAGCATTTT. This is translated as CASFLSNQPQHF.